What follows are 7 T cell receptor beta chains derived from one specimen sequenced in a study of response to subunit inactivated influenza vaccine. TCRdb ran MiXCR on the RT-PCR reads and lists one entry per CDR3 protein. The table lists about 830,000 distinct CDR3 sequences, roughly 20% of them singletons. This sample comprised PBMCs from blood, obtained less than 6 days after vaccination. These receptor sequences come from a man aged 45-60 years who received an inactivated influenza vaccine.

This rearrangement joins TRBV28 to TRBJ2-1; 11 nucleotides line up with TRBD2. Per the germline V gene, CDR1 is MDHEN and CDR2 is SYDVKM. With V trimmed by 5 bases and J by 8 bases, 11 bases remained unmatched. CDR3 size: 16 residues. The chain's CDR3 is CASSILAGGLFDEQFF. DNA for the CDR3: TGTGCCAGCAGTATATTAGCGGGGGGGCTCTTTGATGAGCAGTTCTTC.

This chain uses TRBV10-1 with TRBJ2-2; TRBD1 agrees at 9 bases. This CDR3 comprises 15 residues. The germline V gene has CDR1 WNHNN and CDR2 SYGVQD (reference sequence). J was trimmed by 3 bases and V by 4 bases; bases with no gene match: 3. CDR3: CASSGTGAYTGELFF. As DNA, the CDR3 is TGCGCCAGCAGTGGGACAGGGGCCTACACCGGGGAGCTGTTTTTT.

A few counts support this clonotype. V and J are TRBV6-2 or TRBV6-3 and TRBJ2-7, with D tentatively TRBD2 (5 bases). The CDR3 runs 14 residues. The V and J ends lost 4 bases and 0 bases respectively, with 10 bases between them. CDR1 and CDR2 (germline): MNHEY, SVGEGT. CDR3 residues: CASSSAVSSYEQYF. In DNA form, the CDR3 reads TGTGCCAGCAGTTCAGCGGTCAGCTCCTACGAGCAGTACTTC.

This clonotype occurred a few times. In nucleotides, the CDR3 is TGCGCCAGCAGCCAAGTTGCCCAGGGGGTGATCTCTGGGGCCAACGTCCTGACTTTC. Its translation is CASSQVAQGVISGANVLTF. The chain recombines TRBV4-3 with TRBJ2-6; 7 bases fit TRBD1. Losses at the gene ends were 1 base for V and 0 bases for J; bases not matched to a gene: 9. CDR1 is LGHNA, CDR2 YSLEER, per germline. The CDR3 spans 19 residues.

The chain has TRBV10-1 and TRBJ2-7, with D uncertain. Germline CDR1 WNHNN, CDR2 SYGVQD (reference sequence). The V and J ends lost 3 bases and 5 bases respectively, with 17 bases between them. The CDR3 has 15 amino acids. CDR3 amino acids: CASSDQGIFTDEQYF. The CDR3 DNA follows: TGCGCCAGCAGTGACCAAGGGATTTTCACGGACGAGCAGTACTTC.

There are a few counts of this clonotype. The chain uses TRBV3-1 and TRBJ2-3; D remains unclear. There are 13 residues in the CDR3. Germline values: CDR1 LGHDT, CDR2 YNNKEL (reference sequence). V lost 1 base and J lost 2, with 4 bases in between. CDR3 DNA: TGTGCCAGCAGCCAAGGATACACAGATACGCAGTATTTT. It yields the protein CASSQGYTDTQYF.

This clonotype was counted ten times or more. The CDR3 DNA sequence: TGTGCCAGCAGTCCAGACAGCGGAGATACGCAGTATTTT. This encodes CASSPDSGDTQYF. V usage is TRBV12-3 or TRBV12-4 and J usage is TRBJ2-3; D could derive from TRBD1 or TRBD2 (5 bases each). This CDR3 comprises 13 residues. Trimming removed 5 bases from V and 5 bases from J, with 11 bases in between.